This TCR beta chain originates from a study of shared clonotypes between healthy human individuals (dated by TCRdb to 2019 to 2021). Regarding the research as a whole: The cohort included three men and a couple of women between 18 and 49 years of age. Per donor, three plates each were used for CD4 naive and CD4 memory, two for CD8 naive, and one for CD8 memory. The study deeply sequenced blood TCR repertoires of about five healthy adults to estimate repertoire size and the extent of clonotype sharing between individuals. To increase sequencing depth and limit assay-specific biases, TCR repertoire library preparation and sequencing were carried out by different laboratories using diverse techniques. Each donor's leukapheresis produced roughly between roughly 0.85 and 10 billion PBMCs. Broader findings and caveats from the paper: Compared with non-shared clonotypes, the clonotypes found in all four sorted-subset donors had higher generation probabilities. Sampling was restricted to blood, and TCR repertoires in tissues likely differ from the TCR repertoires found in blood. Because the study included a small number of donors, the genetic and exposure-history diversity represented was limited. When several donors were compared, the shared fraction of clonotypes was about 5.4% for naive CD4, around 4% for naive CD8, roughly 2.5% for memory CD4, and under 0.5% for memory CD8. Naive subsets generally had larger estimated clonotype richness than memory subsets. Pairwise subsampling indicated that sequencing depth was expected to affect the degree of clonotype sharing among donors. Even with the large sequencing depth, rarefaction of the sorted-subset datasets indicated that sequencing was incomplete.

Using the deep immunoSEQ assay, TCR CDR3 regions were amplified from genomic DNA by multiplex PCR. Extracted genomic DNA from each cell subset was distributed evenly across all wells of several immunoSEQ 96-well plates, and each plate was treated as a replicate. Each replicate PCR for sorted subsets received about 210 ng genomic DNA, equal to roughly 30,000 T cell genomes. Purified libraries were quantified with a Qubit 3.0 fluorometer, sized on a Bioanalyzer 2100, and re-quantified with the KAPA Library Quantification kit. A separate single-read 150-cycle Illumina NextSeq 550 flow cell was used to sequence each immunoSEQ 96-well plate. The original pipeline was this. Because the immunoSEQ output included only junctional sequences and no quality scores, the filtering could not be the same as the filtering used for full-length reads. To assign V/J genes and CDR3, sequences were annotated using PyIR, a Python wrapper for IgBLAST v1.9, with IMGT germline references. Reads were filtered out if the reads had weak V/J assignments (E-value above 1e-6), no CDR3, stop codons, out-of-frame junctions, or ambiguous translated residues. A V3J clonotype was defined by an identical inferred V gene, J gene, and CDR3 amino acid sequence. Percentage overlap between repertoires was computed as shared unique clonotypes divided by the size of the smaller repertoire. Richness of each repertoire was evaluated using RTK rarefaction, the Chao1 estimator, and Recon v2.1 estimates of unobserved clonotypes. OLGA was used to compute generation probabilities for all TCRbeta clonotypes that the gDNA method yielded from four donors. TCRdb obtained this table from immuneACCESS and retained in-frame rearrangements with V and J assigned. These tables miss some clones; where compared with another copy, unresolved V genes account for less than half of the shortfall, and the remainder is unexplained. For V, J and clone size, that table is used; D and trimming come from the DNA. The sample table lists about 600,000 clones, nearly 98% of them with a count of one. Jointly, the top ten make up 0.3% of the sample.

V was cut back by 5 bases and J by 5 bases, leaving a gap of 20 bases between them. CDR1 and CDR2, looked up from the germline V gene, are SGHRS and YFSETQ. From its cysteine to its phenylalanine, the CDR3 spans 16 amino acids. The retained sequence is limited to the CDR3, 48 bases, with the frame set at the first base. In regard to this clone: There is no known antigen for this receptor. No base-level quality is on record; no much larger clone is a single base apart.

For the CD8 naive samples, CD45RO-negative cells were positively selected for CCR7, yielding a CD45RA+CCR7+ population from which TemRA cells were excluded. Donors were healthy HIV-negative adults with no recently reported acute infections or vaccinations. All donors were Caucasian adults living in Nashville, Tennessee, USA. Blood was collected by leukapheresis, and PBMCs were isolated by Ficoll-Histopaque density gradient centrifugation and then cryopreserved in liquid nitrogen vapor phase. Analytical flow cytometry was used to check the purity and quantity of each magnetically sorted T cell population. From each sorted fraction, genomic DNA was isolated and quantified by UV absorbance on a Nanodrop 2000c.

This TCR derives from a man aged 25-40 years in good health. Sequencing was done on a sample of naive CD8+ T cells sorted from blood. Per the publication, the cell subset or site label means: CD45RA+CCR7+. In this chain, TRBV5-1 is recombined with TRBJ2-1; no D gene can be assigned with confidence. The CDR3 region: CASRASWVVRNNEQFF. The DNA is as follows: TGCGCCAGCAGGGCCAGTTGGGTAGTTAGGAACAATGAGCAGTTCTTC.